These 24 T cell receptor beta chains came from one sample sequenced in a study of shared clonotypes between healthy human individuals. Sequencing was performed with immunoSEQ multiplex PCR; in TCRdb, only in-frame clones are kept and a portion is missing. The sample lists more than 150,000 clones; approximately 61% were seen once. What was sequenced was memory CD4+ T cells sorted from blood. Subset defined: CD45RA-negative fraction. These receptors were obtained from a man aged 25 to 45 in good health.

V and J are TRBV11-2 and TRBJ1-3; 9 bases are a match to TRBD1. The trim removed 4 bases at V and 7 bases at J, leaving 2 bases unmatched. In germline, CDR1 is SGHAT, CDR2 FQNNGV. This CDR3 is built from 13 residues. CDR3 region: CASSSGQGNTIYF. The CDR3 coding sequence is TGTGCCAGCAGCTCGGGACAGGGTAACACCATATATTTT.

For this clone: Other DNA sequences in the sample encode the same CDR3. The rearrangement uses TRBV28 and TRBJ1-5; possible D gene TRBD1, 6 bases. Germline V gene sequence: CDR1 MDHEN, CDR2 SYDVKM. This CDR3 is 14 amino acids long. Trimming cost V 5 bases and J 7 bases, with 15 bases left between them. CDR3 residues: CASSLRGGGQPQHF. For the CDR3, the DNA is TGTGCCAGCAGTCTGAGAGGGGGTGGCCAGCCCCAGCATTTT.

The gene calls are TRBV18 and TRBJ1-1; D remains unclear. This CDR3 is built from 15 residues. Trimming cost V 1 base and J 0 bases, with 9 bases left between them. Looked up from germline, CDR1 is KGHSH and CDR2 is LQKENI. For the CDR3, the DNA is TGTGCCAGCTCACCACGGTTACAGATGAACACTGAAGCTTTCTTT. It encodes CASSPRLQMNTEAFF.

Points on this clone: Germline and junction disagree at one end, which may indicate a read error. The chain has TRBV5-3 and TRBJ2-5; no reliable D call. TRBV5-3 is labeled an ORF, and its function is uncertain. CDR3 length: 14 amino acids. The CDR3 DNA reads TGTGCCAGCAGCTTGGATGGACGGGAAGAGACCCAGTACTTC. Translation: CASSLDGREETQYF.

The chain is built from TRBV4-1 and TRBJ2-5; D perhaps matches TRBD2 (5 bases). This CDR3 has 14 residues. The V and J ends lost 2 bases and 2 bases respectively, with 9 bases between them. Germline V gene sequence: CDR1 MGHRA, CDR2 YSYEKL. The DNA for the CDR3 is TGCGCCAGCAGCCAAACCGGGATACAAGAGACCCAGTACTTC. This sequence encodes CASSQTGIQETQYF.

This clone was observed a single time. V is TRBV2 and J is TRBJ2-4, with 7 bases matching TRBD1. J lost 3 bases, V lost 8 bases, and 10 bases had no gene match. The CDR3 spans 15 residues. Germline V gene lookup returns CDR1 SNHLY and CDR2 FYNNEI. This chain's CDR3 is CASLGTAGDKNIQYF. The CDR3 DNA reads TGTGCCAGCCTAGGGACAGCTGGGGACAAAAACATTCAGTACTTC.

The CDR3 sequence: CASMVSGGSYTF. CDR3 DNA: TGTGCCAGCATGGTCTCAGGGGGGAGCTACACCTTC. This chain uses TRBV2 with TRBJ1-2; 7 bases are a match to TRBD1. The germline gives CDR1 SNHLY, CDR2 FYNNEI. The V and J ends lost 7 bases and 9 bases, in that order; junction bases with no gene match: 8. This CDR3 spans 12 amino acids.

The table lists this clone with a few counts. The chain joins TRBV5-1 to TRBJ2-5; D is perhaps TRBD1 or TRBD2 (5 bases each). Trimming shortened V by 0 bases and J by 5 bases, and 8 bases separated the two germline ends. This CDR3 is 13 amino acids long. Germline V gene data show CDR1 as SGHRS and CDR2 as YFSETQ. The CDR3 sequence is CASSLGGEETQYF. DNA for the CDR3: TGCGCCAGCAGCTTGGGAGGGGAGGAGACCCAGTACTTC. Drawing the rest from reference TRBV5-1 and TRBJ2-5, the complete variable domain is KAGVTQTPRYLIKTRGQQVTLSCSPISGHRSVSWYQQTPGQGLQFLFEYFSETQRNKGNFPGRFSGRQFSNSRSEMNVSTLELGDSALYLCASSLGGEETQYFGPGTRLLVL.

The DNA of the CDR3 is TGTGCCAGCAGCCAACAGGGTCCCTTCTATGGCTACACCTTC. Protein sequence: CASSQQGPFYGYTF. The chain joins TRBV7-2 to TRBJ1-2; D is possibly TRBD1 (6 bases). With 5 bases removed from V and 4 bases from J, the gap between germline ends came to 14 bases. CDR1 SGHTA and CDR2 FQGNSA come from the germline V gene. This CDR3 is 14 amino acids long.

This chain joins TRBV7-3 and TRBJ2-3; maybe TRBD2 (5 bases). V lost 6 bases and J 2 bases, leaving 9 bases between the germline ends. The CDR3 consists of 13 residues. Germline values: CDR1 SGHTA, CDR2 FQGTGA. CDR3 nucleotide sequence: TGTGCCAGCAGTTCGGACTTCACAGATACGCAGTATTTT. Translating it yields CASSSDFTDTQYF.

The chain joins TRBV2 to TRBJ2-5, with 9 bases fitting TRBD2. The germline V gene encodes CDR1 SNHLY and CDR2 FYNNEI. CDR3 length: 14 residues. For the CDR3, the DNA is TGTGCTGGCAATAGCGGGAGTCAAAGAGAGACCCAGTACTTC. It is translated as CAGNSGSQRETQYF.

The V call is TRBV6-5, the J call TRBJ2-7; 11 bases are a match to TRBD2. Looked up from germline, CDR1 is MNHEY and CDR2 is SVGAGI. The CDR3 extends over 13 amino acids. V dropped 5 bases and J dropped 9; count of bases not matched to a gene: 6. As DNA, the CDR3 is TGTGCCAGCAGTCGAACTGGACTAGCGGGGCAGTACTTC. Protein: CASSRTGLAGQYF.

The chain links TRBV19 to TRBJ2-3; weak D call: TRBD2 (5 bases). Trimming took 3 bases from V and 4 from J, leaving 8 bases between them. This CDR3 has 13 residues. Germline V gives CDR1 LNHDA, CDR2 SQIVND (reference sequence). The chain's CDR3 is CASSIGDADTQYF. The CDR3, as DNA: TGTGCCAGTAGTATCGGGGATGCAGATACGCAGTATTTT.

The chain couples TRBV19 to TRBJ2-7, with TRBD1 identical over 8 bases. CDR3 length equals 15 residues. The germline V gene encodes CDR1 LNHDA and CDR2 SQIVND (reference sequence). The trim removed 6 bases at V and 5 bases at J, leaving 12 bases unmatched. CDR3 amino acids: CASRPVKLTGDEQYF. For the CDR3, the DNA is TGTGCCAGTAGACCCGTCAAATTGACAGGGGACGAGCAGTACTTC.

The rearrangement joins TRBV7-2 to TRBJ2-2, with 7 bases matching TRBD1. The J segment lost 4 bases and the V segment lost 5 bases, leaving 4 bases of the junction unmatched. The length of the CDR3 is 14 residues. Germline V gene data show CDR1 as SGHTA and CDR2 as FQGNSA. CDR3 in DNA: TGTGCCAGCAGCCCAGGACAGGCCACCGGGGAGCTGTTTTTT. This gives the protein CASSPGQATGELFF.

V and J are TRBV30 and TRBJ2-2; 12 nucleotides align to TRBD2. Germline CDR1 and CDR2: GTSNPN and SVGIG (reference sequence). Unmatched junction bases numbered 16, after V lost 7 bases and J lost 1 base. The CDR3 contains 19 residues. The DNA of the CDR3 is TGTGCCTCATCCAGAAGTGGGACTAGCGGGTGCTGGAACACCGGGGAGCTGTTTTTT. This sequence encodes CASSRSGTSGCWNTGELFF.

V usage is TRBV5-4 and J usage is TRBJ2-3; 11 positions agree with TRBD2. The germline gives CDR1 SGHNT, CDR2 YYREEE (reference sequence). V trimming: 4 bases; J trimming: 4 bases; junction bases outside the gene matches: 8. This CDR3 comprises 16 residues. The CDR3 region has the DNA TGTGCCAGCAGCCTCACTAGCGGGAGTTTTGCAGATACGCAGTATTTT. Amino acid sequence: CASSLTSGSFADTQYF.

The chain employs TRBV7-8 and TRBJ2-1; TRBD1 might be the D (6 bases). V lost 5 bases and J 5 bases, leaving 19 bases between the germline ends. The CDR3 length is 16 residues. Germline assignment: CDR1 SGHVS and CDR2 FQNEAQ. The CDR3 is CASSLPPGTLNNEQFF. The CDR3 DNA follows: TGTGCCAGCAGCCTCCCCCCCGGGACACTAAACAATGAGCAGTTCTTC.

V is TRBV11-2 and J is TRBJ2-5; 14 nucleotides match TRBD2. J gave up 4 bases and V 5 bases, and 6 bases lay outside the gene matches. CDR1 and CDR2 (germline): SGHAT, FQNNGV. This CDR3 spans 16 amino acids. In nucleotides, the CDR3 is TGTGCCAGCAGCCGAGGACTAGCGGGAGGCAGAGAGACCCAGTACTTC. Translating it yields CASSRGLAGGRETQYF.

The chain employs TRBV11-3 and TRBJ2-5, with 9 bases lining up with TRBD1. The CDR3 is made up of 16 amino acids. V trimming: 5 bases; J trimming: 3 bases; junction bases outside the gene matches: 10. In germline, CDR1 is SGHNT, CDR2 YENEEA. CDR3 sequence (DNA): TGTGCCAGCAGCCCCGGACAGGGGCGAGAAGAAGAGACCCAGTACTTC. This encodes CASSPGQGREEETQYF.

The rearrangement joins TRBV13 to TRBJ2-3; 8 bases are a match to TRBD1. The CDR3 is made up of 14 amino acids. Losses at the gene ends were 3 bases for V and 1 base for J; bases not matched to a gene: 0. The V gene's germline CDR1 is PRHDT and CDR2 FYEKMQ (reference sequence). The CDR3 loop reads CASSLGQGTDTQYF. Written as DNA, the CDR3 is TGTGCCAGCAGCTTGGGACAGGGCACAGATACGCAGTATTTT.

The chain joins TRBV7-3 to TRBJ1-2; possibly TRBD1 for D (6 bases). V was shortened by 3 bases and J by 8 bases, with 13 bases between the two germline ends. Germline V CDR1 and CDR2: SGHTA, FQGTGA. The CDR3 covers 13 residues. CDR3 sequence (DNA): TGTGCCAGCAGCTTCGACAGGTTTCAGGGCTACACCTTC. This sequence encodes CASSFDRFQGYTF.

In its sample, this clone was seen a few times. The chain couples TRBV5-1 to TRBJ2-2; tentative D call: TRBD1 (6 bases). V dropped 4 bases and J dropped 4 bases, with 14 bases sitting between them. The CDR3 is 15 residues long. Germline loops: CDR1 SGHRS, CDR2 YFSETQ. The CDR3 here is CASSGATGSTGELFF. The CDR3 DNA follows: TGCGCCAGCAGCGGGGCGACAGGCAGCACCGGGGAGCTGTTTTTT.

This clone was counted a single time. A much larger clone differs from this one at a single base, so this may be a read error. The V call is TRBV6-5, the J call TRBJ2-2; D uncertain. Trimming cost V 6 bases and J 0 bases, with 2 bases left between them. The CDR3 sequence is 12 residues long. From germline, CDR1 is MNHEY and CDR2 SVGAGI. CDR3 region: CASSSNTGELFF. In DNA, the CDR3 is TGTGCCAGCAGCTCGAACACCGGGGAGCTGTTTTTT.